This is a list of T cell receptor beta chains from one sample in a study of control samples from healthy donors and cancer patients. Assay: immunoSEQ multiplex PCR; the TCRdb copy retains only in-frame clones and omits some. The table has roughly 200,000 clones, over 80% seen once. Sequencing input: blood. The receptors derive from a man younger than 35 in good health. CDR3s include the opening cysteine and the closing phenylalanine or tryptophan. A D gene is named only where the DNA matches it firmly. Part of the rows lack a size; the others show once, few, many or a class for expanded clones.

D	size	V	J	CDR3	DNA
TRBD1	few	TRBV3-1/TRBV3-2	TRBJ1-6	CASSQEGTGVYNSPLHF	TGTGCCAGCAGCCAAGAAGGGACAGGAGTATATAATTCACCCCTCCACTTT
TRBD2	.	TRBV4-1	TRBJ2-1	CASSQDVAGGMVNEQFF	TGCGCCAGCAGCCAAGATGTGGCGGGGGGGATGGTAAATGAGCAGTTCTTC
.	.	TRBV9	TRBJ2-3	CASSVDLDTQYF	TGTGCCAGCAGCGTAGATCTGGATACGCAGTATTTT
.	.	TRBV10-1	TRBJ2-1	CASGLPSGEQFF	TGCGCCTCGGGACTCCCCTCCGGTGAGCAGTTCTTC
.	.	TRBV12-5	TRBJ2-7	CARGLGGGPYEQYF	TGTGCTAGGGGTTTGGGGGGGGGCCCCTACGAGCAGTACTTC
TRBD2	.	TRBV20-1	TRBJ2-1	CSASGLAGGLNEQFF	TGCAGTGCTAGTGGACTAGCGGGGGGGCTCAATGAGCAGTTCTTC
.	once	TRBV28	TRBJ2-7	CASSLTQVYEQYF	TGTGCCAGCAGTTTGACACAGGTCTACGAGCAGTACTTC
.	.	TRBV9	TRBJ2-5	CASSVGGWVVGSEETQYF	TGTGCCAGCAGCGTAGGGGGTTGGGTGGTAGGGTCGGAGGAGACCCAGTACTTC
.	.	TRBV19	TRBJ2-7	CASRTPNSYEQYF	TGTGCCAGTCGGACACCAAACTCCTACGAGCAGTACTTC
.	.	TRBV6-2/TRBV6-3	TRBJ2-1	CASSPVASYNEQFF	TGTGCCAGCAGCCCCGTAGCTTCCTACAATGAGCAGTTCTTC
.	.	TRBV7-8	TRBJ2-3	CASSFGRRASTDTQYF	TGTGCCAGCAGCTTCGGGCGTAGGGCAAGCACAGATACGCAGTATTTT
.	.	TRBV6-5	TRBJ1-2	CASSYSRRDCGYTF	TGTGCCAGCAGTTACTCCCGCAGGGACTGTGGCTACACCTTC
TRBD1	.	TRBV12-5	TRBJ1-4	CASGLVRTGRGNEKLFF	TGTGCTAGTGGTTTGGTCCGGACAGGGCGAGGTAATGAAAAACTGTTTTTT
TRBD1	.	TRBV18	TRBJ1-2	CASSLTGNNYGYTF	TGTGCCAGCTCACTGACAGGGAATAACTATGGCTACACCTTC
.	.	TRBV24-1	TRBJ2-2	CATSVRGGPGELFF	TGTGCCACCAGCGTCAGGGGTGGCCCCGGGGAGCTGTTTTTT
TRBD1	.	TRBV24-1	TRBJ2-1	CATSDPRDRGNEQFF	TGTGCCACCAGTGATCCCCGGGACAGGGGCAATGAGCAGTTCTTC
TRBD1	.	TRBV12-3/TRBV12-4	TRBJ2-1	CASSYGQGGFF	TGTGCCAGCAGTTACGGACAGGGGGGGTTCTTC
TRBD2	.	TRBV5-1	TRBJ2-1	CASSLSGGWFF	TGCGCCAGCAGCCTAAGCGGGGGTTGGTTCTTC